This T cell receptor (beta chain) originates from a study of STAT3 mutations in large granular lymphocyte leukemia. Average productive template count per sample was about 40,000. Sequencing was performed with immunoSEQ multiplex PCR; in TCRdb, only in-frame clones are kept and a portion is missing. The sample holds 35,000 to 40,000 clones; about 88% are singletons and the top ten take 0.43%. In regard to this clone: What it binds is unknown.

Study-level results: Samples missed the first appearance of the clone. After therapy, 6 of 18 patients switched clonotypes, all new clones STAT3 wild type. In T-cell large granular lymphocyte leukemia, about half of patients showed multiple immunodominant subclonotypes.

Germline CDR1 MGHDK, CDR2 SYGVNS. Trimming removed 8 bases at V and 7 bases at J, with 11 bases between. The CDR3 is 12 amino acids. The TCR was taken from a human donor with T large granular lymphocyte leukemia. Some clones in this sample may be carry-over from other donors' samples. Material: PBMCs. This sequence joins TRBV25-1 and TRBJ1-4; D call uncertain. CDR3 in DNA: TGTGCCAGCGGTGCACGGGGTGAAAAACTGTTTTTT. It is translated as CASGARGEKLFF.